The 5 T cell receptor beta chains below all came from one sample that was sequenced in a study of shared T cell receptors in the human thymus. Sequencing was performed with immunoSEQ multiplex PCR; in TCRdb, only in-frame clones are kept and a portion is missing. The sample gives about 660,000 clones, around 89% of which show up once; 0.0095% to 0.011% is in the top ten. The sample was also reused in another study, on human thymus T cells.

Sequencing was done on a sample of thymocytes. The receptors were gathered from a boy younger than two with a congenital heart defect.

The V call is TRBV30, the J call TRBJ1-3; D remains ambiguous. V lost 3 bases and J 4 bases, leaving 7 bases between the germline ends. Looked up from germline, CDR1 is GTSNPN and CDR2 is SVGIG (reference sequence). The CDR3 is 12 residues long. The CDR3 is CAWRREGNTIYF. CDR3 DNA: TGTGCCTGGAGGCGGGAAGGAAACACCATATATTTT.

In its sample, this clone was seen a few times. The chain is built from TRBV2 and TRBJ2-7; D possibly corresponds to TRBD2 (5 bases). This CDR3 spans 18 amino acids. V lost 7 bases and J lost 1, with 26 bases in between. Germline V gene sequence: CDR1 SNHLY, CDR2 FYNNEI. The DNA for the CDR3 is TGTGCCAGCACGAAAGGGAGCGTGGCGGAGTCCTATTCCTACGAGCAGTACTTC. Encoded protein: CASTKGSVAESYSYEQYF.

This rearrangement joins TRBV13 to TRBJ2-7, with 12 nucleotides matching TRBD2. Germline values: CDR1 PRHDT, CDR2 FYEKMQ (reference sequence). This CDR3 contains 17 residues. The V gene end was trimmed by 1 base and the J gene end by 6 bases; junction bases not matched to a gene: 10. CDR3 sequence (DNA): TGTGCCAGCAGCTTAGTTGGCTCCCGACTAGCGGGAGCCGAGCAGTACTTC. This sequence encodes CASSLVGSRLAGAEQYF.

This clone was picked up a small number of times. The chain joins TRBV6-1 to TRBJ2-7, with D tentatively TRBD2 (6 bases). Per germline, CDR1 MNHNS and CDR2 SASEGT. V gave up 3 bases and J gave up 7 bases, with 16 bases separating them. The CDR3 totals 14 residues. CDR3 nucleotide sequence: TGTGCCAGCAGTGACCTCCCCGGGAGCGGGGAGCAGTACTTC. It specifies CASSDLPGSGEQYF.

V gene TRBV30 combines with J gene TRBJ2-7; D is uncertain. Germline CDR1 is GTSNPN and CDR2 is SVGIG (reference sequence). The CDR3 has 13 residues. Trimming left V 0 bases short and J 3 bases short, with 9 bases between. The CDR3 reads CAWSVSTGYEQYF. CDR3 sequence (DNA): TGTGCCTGGAGTGTCTCGACTGGCTACGAGCAGTACTTC.